Listed below are T cell receptor beta chains from one sample, sequenced in a study of cytomegalovirus exposure and HLA in healthy donors. Libraries were prepared by immunoSEQ multiplex PCR; TCRdb keeps only in-frame clonotypes and omits some of them. The sample gives about 130,000 clones, 80% of which show up once; 0.95% to 1.5% is in the top ten. Input material: PBMCs. The receptor source for this set is a female donor in good health and CMV-seronegative. CDR3s include the opening cysteine and the closing phenylalanine or tryptophan.

v_call: TRBV7-9
j_call: TRBJ2-5
cdr3_aa: CASSLERTSGPGDQYF

v_call: TRBV5-1
j_call: TRBJ2-2
cdr3_aa: CASSLSPSGELFF

v_call: TRBV5-1
j_call: TRBJ2-3
cdr3_aa: CASSLSFAGETDTQYF

v_call: TRBV27
j_call: TRBJ1-3
cdr3_aa: CASSFRQGSGNTIYF

v_call: TRBV5-3
j_call: TRBJ2-3
cdr3_aa: CARSARDRVGDTQYF

v_call: TRBV20-1
j_call: TRBJ2-7
cdr3_aa: CSVGTAYEQYF

v_call: TRBV5-6
j_call: TRBJ2-1
cdr3_aa: CASSHGLAGGSYNEQFF

v_call: TRBV4-1
j_call: TRBJ1-1
cdr3_aa: CASSQGTGIEAFF

v_call: TRBV4-1
j_call: TRBJ1-1
cdr3_aa: CASSPDPMGPAEAFF

v_call: TRBV9
j_call: TRBJ1-3
cdr3_aa: CASSVGANTGNTIYF

v_call: TRBV6-1
j_call: TRBJ1-5
cdr3_aa: CASSQRQGVMQPQHF

v_call: TRBV10-1
j_call: TRBJ2-2
cdr3_aa: CASSVSGKNTGELFF

v_call: TRBV7-7
j_call: TRBJ2-5
cdr3_aa: CASSLRGEETQYF

v_call: TRBV11-2
j_call: TRBJ2-1
cdr3_aa: CASSFGGEYNEQFF

v_call: TRBV19
j_call: TRBJ1-6
cdr3_aa: CASSRLENSPLHF

v_call: TRBV5-5
j_call: TRBJ2-3
cdr3_aa: CASRPPGLAGTDTQYF

v_call: TRBV29-1
j_call: TRBJ1-1
cdr3_aa: CSVDKLGTEAFF

v_call: TRBV9
j_call: TRBJ2-2
cdr3_aa: CASSWAGANTGELFF

v_call: TRBV7-9
j_call: TRBJ1-1
cdr3_aa: CSSSLVRGQGNTEAFF

v_call: TRBV10-3
j_call: TRBJ1-3
cdr3_aa: CAIRDNTSGNTIYF

v_call: TRBV10-3
j_call: TRBJ1-1
cdr3_aa: CASAGPGTEAFF

v_call: TRBV28
j_call: TRBJ2-3
cdr3_aa: CASSLRGLAGPPDTQYF

v_call: TRBV5-1
j_call: TRBJ2-3
cdr3_aa: CASSLATLSTDTQYF

v_call: TRBV7-7
j_call: TRBJ2-5
cdr3_aa: CASRSGTGSETQYF

v_call: TRBV5-4
j_call: TRBJ2-7
cdr3_aa: CASSTDRVAPSEQYF

v_call: TRBV7-9
j_call: TRBJ1-1
cdr3_aa: CASSLRANTEAFF

v_call: TRBV25-1
j_call: TRBJ2-1
cdr3_aa: CASSELGTGAYNEQFF

v_call: TRBV7-8
j_call: TRBJ1-6
cdr3_aa: CASSRSGQTTYSPLHF

v_call: TRBV6-1
j_call: TRBJ2-3
cdr3_aa: CAADRGPDTQYF

v_call: TRBV28
j_call: TRBJ2-3
cdr3_aa: CASSQSGSTDTQYF

v_call: TRBV11-2
j_call: TRBJ2-3
cdr3_aa: CASSLGGGPADTQYF

v_call: TRBV30
j_call: TRBJ1-4
cdr3_aa: CAWHRTPNEKLFF

v_call: TRBV11-2
j_call: TRBJ2-1
cdr3_aa: CASSLPPIPSSYNEQFF

v_call: TRBV19
j_call: TRBJ2-1
cdr3_aa: CASNKGGLGNEQFF

v_call: TRBV30
j_call: TRBJ1-1
cdr3_aa: CAWSGEWKKAFF

v_call: TRBV7-8
j_call: TRBJ1-6
cdr3_aa: CASSITAYNSPLHF

v_call: TRBV2
j_call: TRBJ1-5
cdr3_aa: CASSVGGLKPQHF

v_call: TRBV30
j_call: TRBJ2-5
cdr3_aa: CAWSHHYWSGEGQETQYF

v_call: TRBV5-1
j_call: -
cdr3_aa: CASSLGASGYYEQYF

v_call: TRBV5-6
j_call: TRBJ2-3
cdr3_aa: CASSLEQLTDTQYF

v_call: TRBV9
j_call: TRBJ1-1
cdr3_aa: CASTRSKGAGAEAFF

v_call: TRBV11-3
j_call: TRBJ2-1
cdr3_aa: CASSPQQGFSYNEQFF

v_call: TRBV30
j_call: TRBJ1-4
cdr3_aa: CASAGTALNGKLFF

v_call: TRBV7-3
j_call: TRBJ2-2
cdr3_aa: CASSISGTYTGELFF

v_call: TRBV6-1
j_call: TRBJ1-5
cdr3_aa: CASREAFYVRENQPQHF

v_call: TRBV7-9
j_call: TRBJ2-1
cdr3_aa: CASTLAGGSSYNEQFF

v_call: TRBV11-2
j_call: TRBJ2-3
cdr3_aa: CASSSETLAAQSTDTQYF

v_call: TRBV11-2
j_call: TRBJ1-1
cdr3_aa: CASSLDLGAGMKAFF

v_call: TRBV28
j_call: TRBJ2-7
cdr3_aa: CASSPSTGGLSYEQYF

v_call: TRBV30
j_call: TRBJ2-6
cdr3_aa: CAWSKTSGGDGANVLTF

v_call: TRBV4-1
j_call: TRBJ1-2
cdr3_aa: CASSQDSGGQGGYGYTF

v_call: TRBV7-9
j_call: TRBJ2-3
cdr3_aa: CASSFGQGVNTQYF

v_call: TRBV28
j_call: TRBJ1-5
cdr3_aa: CASSSSGTGSRNQPQHF

v_call: TRBV6-5
j_call: TRBJ1-2
cdr3_aa: CASSYGLGPNYGYTF

v_call: TRBV7-8
j_call: TRBJ2-7
cdr3_aa: CASSKDRAVSYEQYF

v_call: TRBV2
j_call: TRBJ2-2
cdr3_aa: CASLQELYTGELFF

v_call: TRBV19
j_call: TRBJ1-3
cdr3_aa: CASSGAETGNTIYF

v_call: TRBV7-6
j_call: TRBJ2-3
cdr3_aa: CASSLKRADTQYF

v_call: TRBV23-1
j_call: TRBJ1-1
cdr3_aa: CASSQSKTMNTEAFF